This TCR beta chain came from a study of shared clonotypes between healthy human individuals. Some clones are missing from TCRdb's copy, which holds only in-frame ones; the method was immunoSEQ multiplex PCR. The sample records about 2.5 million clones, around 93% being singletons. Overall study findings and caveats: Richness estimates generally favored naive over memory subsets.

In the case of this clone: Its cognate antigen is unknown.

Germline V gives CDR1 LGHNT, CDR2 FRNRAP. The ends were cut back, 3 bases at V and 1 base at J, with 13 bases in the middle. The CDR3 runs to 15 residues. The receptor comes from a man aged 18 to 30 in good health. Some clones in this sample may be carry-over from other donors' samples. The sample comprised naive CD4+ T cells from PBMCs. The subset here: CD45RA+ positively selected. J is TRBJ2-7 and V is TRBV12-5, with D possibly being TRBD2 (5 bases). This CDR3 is CASGLYRGTSYEQYF. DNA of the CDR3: TGTGCTAGTGGTTTATACCGGGGTACTTCCTACGAGCAGTACTTC.